A selection of T cell receptor beta chains follows, all from one sample in a study of shared clonotypes between healthy human individuals. Sequencing was performed with immunoSEQ multiplex PCR; in TCRdb, only in-frame clones are kept and a portion is missing. The sample has about 2.4 million clones; approximately 93% are singletons. The sample was naive CD4+ T cells from PBMCs. Source of these receptors: a man aged 18 to 29 in good health. Some clones in this sample may be carry-over from other donors' samples. The CDR3 runs from the conserved cysteine through the conserved F or W. The D gene is left open where the match is weak. Clone size is stated in some rows and not others, as once, few, many or a class when expanded.

clone size	D gene	V gene	J gene	CDR3 DNA	CDR3 protein
NA	NA	TRBV19	TRBJ1-1	TGTGCCAGGGACCCCGGGGGGAACACTGAAGCTTTCTTT	CARDPGGNTEAFF
NA	NA	TRBV27	TRBJ2-2	TGTGCCAGCAGTTTGGCCCCGAACACCGGGGAGCTGTTTTTT	CASSLAPNTGELFF
NA	TRBD1	TRBV5-1	TRBJ2-1	TGCGCCAGCAGCTTGGGGACAGGAGAGTACAATGAGCAGTTCTTC	CASSLGTGEYNEQFF
NA	NA	TRBV7-6	TRBJ2-3	TGTGCCAGCAGCTTAGCGGTCACCCACACAGATACGCAGTATTTT	CASSLAVTHTDTQYF
NA	NA	TRBV15	TRBJ1-2	TGTGCCACCAGCCGGGGGACGGTCGGCTACACCTTC	CATSRGTVGYTF
NA	NA	TRBV7-2	TRBJ2-1	TGTGCCAGCAGCTTAGCGGTTAGCGGCTCCTACAATGAGCAGTTCTTC	CASSLAVSGSYNEQFF
NA	NA	TRBV29-1	TRBJ2-7	TGCAGCGTGGCCGAAGGGCAGCAGCGCGAGCAGTACTTC	CSVAEGQQREQYF
NA	TRBD2	TRBV5-1	TRBJ2-7	TGCGCCAGCAGCTCGGGGGGTTCCTCCTACGAGCAGTACTTC	CASSSGGSSYEQYF
NA	NA	TRBV6-5	TRBJ1-2	TGTGCCAGCGGAGTGACGGCAGAGGGGTATGGCTACACCTTC	CASGVTAEGYGYTF
NA	NA	TRBV11-3	TRBJ1-1	TGTGCCAGCAGCTTAGGTATCGGGAGCCCTGAAGCTTTCTTT	CASSLGIGSPEAFF
NA	NA	TRBV4-3	TRBJ2-3	TGCGCCAGCAGCCAAGACGGAGGCCGTGTAGGTACGCAGTATTTT	CASSQDGGRVGTQYF
NA	NA	TRBV7-9	TRBJ1-1	TGTGCCAGCAGCCGGGGGATGTACACTGAAGCTTTCTTT	CASSRGMYTEAFF
NA	NA	TRBV25-1	TRBJ1-3	TGTGCCAGCAGTGACCTGGGGTTGGTGTCTGGAAACACCATATATTTT	CASSDLGLVSGNTIYF
NA	TRBD1	TRBV7-2	TRBJ1-2	TGTGCCAGCAGCCGAACGGCGGGACAGGGGGCGCCTAACTATGGCTACACCTTC	CASSRTAGQGAPNYGYTF
NA	NA	TRBV28	TRBJ1-1	TGTGCCAGCAGAGGTATCGAAGCTTTCTTT	CASRGIEAFF
once	NA	TRBV28	TRBJ2-2	TGTGCCAGCAGTACGTTCGGGACGGGGGTCACCGGGGAGCTGTTTTTT	CASSTFGTGVTGELFF
NA	NA	TRBV6-6	TRBJ1-4	TGTGCCAGCAGTTACTCGGTCCTGGGTAATGAAAAACTGTTTTTT	CASSYSVLGNEKLFF
NA	TRBD2	TRBV28	TRBJ2-7	TGTGCCAGCACCGGGAGGACCTACGAGCAGTACTTC	CASTGRTYEQYF
NA	NA	TRBV6-1	TRBJ2-6	TGTGCCAGCAACGGGCCCAGCGGGGCCAACGTCCTGACTTTC	CASNGPSGANVLTF
NA	NA	TRBV28	TRBJ2-7	TGTGCCAGTGCTGTTGAGAGGACTGCCTACGAGCAGTACTTC	CASAVERTAYEQYF
NA	TRBD2	TRBV6-8	TRBJ2-5	TGTGCCAGCAGCCACACCTCTAGCGGGAGGAGAAAGACCCAGTACTTC	CASSHTSSGRRKTQYF
NA	NA	TRBV28	TRBJ1-6	TGTGCCAGCAGTTTCACAGGGAACTCTTCACCCCTCCACTTT	CASSFTGNSSPLHF
NA	NA	TRBV18	TRBJ1-2	TGTGCCAGCTCACCTCTGGACAGAGACTATGGCTACACCTTC	CASSPLDRDYGYTF
once	NA	TRBV5-8	TRBJ2-5	TGTGCCAGCAGCTTGGGCCCGGGAAAAGAGACCCAGTACTTC	CASSLGPGKETQYF
once	TRBD2	TRBV11-2	TRBJ2-1	TGTGCCAGCAGCGCGGCTCGGACTAGCGGGACCAAGCAGTTCTTC	CASSAARTSGTKQFF
NA	TRBD1	TRBV19	TRBJ2-2	TGTGCCAGTAGTTTCCCAAGTCCCGGGACAGTTAACACCGGGGAGCTGTTTTTT	CASSFPSPGTVNTGELFF
NA	TRBD2	TRBV28	TRBJ2-1	TGTGCCAGCAGTTTTACGGGACTAGGAGGATCTGAGCAGTTCTTC	CASSFTGLGGSEQFF
NA	NA	TRBV27	TRBJ2-3	TGTGCCAGCAGTTCCAGGGGCCCGGGTAGCACAGATACGCAGTATTTT	CASSSRGPGSTDTQYF
NA	TRBD1	TRBV2	TRBJ2-1	TGTGCCAGCAGGGGGACAGGACTCAATGAGCAGTTCTTC	CASRGTGLNEQFF
NA	NA	TRBV5-4	TRBJ1-1	TGTGCCAGCAGCTTGGCCGGACACCGGAACACTGAAGCTTTCTTT	CASSLAGHRNTEAFF
NA	TRBD1	TRBV29-1	TRBJ2-5	TGCAGCGGGGAACAGGGGTTAGAGACCCAGTACTTC	CSGEQGLETQYF
NA	TRBD2	TRBV13	TRBJ2-7	TGTGCCAGCAGCCTTACAGGACTAGGCTCCTACGAGCAGTACTTC	CASSLTGLGSYEQYF
NA	TRBD2	TRBV11-2	TRBJ2-1	TGTGCCAGCCGGATAGCGGGAGGGTCAAGCAATGAGCAGTTCTTC	CASRIAGGSSNEQFF
NA	NA	TRBV6-1	TRBJ2-1	TGTGCCCATGGGACGGGAGCCTACAATGAGCAGTTCTTC	CAHGTGAYNEQFF
NA	TRBD2	TRBV7-9	TRBJ2-1	TGTGCCAGCAGCACAGGACTAGCGGGAGGGAACAATGAGCAGTTCTTC	CASSTGLAGGNNEQFF
once	TRBD2	TRBV28	TRBJ2-2	TGTGCCAGCAGTTTTGGGGGGGACCTGAACACCGGGGAGCTGTTTTTT	CASSFGGDLNTGELFF
NA	TRBD1	TRBV4-1	TRBJ1-1	TGCGCCAGCAGCTACGGAAGACAGGGAGTCACTGAAGCTTTCTTT	CASSYGRQGVTEAFF
NA	TRBD2	TRBV7-2	TRBJ2-3	TGTGCCAGCAGCTTCGTCGGGACTAGTACCGCAGATACGCAGTATTTT	CASSFVGTSTADTQYF
NA	NA	TRBV7-9	TRBJ2-1	TGTGCCAGCAGCTACCAACATGAGCAGTTCTTC	CASSYQHEQFF
NA	TRBD2	TRBV4-3	TRBJ2-3	TGCGCCAGCAGCCAGGAAACTAGCGGCACAGATACGCAGTATTTT	CASSQETSGTDTQYF
NA	NA	TRBV27	TRBJ1-1	TGTGCCAGCAGTTCCCCTGTAGGAGCTTTCTTT	CASSSPVGAFF
NA	NA	TRBV18	TRBJ1-4	TGTGCCAGCTCACAAGGGACCCCGAGGGCTGAAAAACTGTTTTTT	CASSQGTPRAEKLFF
once	TRBD2	TRBV7-8	TRBJ2-7	TGTGCCAGCAGCCCGACAGTAACGATAGCGGGATTCGCCTACGAGCAGTACTTC	CASSPTVTIAGFAYEQYF
NA	NA	TRBV19	TRBJ2-2	TGTGCCAGTAGTGCGGTAATCCAGGCGTCCACCGGGGAGCTGTTTTTT	CASSAVIQASTGELFF
NA	NA	TRBV30	TRBJ2-5	TGTGCCTGGAGTGTAATGGACAGCAGGGAGACCCAGTACTTC	CAWSVMDSRETQYF